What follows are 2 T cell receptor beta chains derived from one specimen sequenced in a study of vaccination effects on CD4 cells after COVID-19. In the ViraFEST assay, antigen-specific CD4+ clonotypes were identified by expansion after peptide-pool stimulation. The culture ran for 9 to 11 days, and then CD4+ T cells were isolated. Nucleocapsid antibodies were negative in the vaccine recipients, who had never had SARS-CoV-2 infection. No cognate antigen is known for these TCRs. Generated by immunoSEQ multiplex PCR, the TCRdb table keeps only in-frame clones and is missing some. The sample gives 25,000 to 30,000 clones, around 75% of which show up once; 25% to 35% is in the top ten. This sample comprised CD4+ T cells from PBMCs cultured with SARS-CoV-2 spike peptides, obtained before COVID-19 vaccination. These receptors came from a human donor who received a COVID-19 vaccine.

CDR3 sequence reads: CASSQSGGGYTF. The DNA for the CDR3 is TGCGCCAGCAGTCAATCGGGAGGGGGCTACACCTTC. This chain connects TRBV23-1 to TRBJ1-2; D ambiguous. TRBV23-1 is sorted into the ORF group, with uncertain function. V was pared by 0 bases and J by 8 bases, with 7 bases between. The CDR3 sequence is 12 residues long.

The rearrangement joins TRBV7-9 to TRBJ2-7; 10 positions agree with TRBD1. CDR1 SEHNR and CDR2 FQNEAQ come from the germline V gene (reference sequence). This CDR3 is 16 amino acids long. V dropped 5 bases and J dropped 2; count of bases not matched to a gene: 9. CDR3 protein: CASSGQTGQGPYEQYF. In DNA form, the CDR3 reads TGTGCCAGCAGCGGCCAGACGGGACAGGGGCCCTACGAGCAGTACTTC.